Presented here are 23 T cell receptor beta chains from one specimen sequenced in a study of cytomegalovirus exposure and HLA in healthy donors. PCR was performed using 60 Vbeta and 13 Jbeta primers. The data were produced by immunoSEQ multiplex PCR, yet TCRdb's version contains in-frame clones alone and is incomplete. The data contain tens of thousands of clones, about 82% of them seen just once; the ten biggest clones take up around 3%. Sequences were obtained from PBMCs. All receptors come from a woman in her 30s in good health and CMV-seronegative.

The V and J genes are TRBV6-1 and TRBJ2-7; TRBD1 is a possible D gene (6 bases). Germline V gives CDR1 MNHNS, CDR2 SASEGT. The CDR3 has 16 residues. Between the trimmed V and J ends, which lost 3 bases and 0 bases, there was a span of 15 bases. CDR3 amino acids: CASSDLSWDTSYEQYF. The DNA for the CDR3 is TGTGCCAGCAGTGACCTATCCTGGGACACCTCCTACGAGCAGTACTTC.

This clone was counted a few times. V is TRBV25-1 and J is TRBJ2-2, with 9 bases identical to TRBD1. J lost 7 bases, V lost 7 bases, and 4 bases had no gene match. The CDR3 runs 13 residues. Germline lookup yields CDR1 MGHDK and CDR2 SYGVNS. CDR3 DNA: TGTGCCAGCAAGACAGGGGGTTTCGGGGAGCTGTTTTTT. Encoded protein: CASKTGGFGELFF.

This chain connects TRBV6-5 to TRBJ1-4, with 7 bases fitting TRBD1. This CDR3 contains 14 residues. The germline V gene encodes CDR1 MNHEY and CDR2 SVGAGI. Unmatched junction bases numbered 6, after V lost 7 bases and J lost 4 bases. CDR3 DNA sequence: TGTGCCAGCACCGACAGGGCTCATAATGAAAAACTGTTTTTT. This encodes CASTDRAHNEKLFF.

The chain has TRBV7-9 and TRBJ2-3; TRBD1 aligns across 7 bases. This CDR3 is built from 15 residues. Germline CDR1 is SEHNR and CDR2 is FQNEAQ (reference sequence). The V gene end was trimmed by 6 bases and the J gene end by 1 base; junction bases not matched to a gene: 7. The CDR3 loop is CASRTGTAGTDTQYF. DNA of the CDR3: TGTGCCAGCAGAACCGGGACAGCCGGCACAGATACGCAGTATTTT.

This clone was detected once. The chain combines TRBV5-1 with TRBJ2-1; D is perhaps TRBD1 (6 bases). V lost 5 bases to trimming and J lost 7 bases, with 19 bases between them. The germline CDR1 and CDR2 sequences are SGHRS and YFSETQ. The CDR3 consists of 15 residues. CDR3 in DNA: TGCGCCAGCAGTCGGGACATGACGGTGCAGAATGAGCAGTTCTTC. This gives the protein CASSRDMTVQNEQFF.

Written as DNA, the CDR3 is TGTGCCAGCAGCCCGAGTGCAGATACGCAGTATTTT. As protein: CASSPSADTQYF. The genes are TRBV7-2 and TRBJ2-3, with D uncertain. From germline, CDR1 is SGHTA and CDR2 FQGNSA. V was pared by 5 bases and J by 4 bases, with 7 bases between. CDR3 length: 12 residues.

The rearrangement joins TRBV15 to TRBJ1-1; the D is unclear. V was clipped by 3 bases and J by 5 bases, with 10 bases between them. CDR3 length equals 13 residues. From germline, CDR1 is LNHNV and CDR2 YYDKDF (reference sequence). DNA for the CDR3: TGTGCCACCAGCAGTTTTCGGGGTACTGAAGCTTTCTTT. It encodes CATSSFRGTEAFF.

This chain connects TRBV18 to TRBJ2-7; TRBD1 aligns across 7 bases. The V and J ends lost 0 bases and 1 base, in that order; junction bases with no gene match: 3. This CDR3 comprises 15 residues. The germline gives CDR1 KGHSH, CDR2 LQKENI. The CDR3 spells CASSPPGQRSYEQYF. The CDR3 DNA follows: TGTGCCAGCTCACCACCGGGACAGAGATCCTACGAGCAGTACTTC.

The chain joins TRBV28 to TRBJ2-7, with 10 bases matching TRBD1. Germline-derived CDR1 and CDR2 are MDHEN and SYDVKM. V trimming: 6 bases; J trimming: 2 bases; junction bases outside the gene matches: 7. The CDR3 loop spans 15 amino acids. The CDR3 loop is CASSTGTGVPYEQYF. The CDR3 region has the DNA TGTGCCAGCAGCACCGGGACAGGGGTTCCCTACGAGCAGTACTTC.

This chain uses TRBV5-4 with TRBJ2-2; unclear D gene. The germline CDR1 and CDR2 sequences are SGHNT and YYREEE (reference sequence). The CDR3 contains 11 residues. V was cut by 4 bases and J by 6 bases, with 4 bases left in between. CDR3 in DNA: TGTGCCAGCAGCCTCGCCGGGGAGCTGTTTTTT. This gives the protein CASSLAGELFF.

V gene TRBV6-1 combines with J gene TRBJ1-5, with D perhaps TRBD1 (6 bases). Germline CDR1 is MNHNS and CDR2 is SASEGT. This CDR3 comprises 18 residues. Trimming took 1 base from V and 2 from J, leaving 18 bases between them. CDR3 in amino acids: CASSEGRGWGRGNQPQHF. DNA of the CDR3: TGTGCCAGCAGTGAAGGGAGGGGGTGGGGGAGGGGCAATCAGCCCCAGCATTTT.

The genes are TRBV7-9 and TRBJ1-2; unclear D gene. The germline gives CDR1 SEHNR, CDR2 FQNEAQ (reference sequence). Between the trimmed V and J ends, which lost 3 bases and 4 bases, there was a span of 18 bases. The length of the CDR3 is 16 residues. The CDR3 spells CASSLITARHPYGYTF. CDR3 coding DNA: TGTGCCAGCAGCTTGATTACAGCTCGTCATCCCTATGGCTACACCTTC.

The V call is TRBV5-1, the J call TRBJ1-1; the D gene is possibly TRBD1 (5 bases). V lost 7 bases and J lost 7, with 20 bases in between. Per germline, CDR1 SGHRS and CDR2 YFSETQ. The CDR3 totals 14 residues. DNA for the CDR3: TGCGCCAGCGGATTCCTGGGGGGAACCCATGAAGCTTTCTTT. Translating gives CASGFLGGTHEAFF.

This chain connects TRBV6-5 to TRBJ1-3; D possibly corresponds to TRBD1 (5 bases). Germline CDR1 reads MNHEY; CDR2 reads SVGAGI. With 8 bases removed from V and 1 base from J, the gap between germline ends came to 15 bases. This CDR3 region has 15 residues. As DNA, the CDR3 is TGTGCCAGCGGTAGAGCAGGGCTATCTGGAAACACCATATATTTT. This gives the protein CASGRAGLSGNTIYF.

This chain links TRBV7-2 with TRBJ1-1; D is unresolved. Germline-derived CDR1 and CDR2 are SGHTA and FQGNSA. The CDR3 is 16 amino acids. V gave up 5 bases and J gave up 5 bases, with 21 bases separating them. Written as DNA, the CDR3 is TGTGCCAGCAGCCCCACACGGGCTGCGGGCGAAACTGAAGCTTTCTTT. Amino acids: CASSPTRAAGETEAFF.

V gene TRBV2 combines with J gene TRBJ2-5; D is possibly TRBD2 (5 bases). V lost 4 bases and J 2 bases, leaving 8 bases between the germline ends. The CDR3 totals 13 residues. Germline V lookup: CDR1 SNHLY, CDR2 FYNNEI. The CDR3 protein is CASSVSGQETQYF. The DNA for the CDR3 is TGTGCCAGCAGTGTAAGCGGACAAGAGACCCAGTACTTC.

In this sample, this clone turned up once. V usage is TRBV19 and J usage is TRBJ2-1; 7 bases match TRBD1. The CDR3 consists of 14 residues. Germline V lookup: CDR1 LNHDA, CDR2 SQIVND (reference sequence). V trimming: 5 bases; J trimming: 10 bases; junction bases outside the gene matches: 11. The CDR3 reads CASSDIDRVWEQFF. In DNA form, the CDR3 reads TGTGCCAGTAGTGATATAGACAGGGTATGGGAGCAGTTCTTC.

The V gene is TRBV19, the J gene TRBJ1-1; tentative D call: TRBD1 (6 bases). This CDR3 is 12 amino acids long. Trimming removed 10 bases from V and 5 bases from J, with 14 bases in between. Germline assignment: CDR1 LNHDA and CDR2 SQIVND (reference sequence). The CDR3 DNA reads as TGTGCCACCCAACGGGACACTACTGAAGCTTTCTTT. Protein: CATQRDTTEAFF.

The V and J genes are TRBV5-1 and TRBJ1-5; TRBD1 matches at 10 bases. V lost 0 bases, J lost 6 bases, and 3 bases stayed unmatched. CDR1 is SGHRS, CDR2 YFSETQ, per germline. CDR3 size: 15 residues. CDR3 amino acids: CASSLGQGAGQPQHF. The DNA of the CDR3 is TGCGCCAGCAGCTTGGGACAGGGGGCAGGTCAGCCCCAGCATTTT.

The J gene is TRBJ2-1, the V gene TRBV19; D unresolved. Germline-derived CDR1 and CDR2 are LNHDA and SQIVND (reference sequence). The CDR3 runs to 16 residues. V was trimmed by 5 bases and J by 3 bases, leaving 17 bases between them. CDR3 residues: CASSLPILYRYNEQFF. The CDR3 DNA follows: TGTGCCAGTAGTCTCCCGATCCTATACCGCTACAATGAGCAGTTCTTC.

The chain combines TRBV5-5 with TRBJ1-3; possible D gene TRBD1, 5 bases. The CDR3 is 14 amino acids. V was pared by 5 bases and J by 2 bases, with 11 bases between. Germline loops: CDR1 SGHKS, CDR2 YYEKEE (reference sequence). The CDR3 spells CASSRGEAGNTIYF. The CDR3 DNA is TGTGCCAGCAGTAGGGGCGAGGCTGGAAACACCATATATTTT.

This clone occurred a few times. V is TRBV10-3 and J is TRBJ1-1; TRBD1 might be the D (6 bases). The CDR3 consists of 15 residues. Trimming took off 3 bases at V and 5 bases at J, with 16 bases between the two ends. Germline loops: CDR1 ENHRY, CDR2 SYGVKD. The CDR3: CAISDRGGGETEAFF. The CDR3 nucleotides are TGTGCCATCAGTGACCGAGGGGGGGGTGAAACTGAAGCTTTCTTT.

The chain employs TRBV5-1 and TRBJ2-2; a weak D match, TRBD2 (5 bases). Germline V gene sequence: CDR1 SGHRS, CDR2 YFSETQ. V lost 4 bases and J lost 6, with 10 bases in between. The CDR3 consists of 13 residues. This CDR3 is CASSMDGAGELFF. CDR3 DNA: TGCGCCAGCAGCATGGACGGGGCCGGGGAGCTGTTTTTT.